The 14 T cell receptor beta chains below come from one sample, sequenced in a study of T cells after yellow fever vaccination. TCRdb re-analysed the 5' RACE reads in MiXCR, keeping a single row per CDR3 protein. The data hold some 600,000 distinct CDR3 sequences, with about 12% observed a single time. Sequenced here: PBMCs, sampled on the day of the yellow fever booster vaccination. The receptors come from a man aged 25-45 years who received the YFV17D yellow fever vaccine.

This clonotype showed up just a few times. The chain is built from TRBV7-8 and TRBJ2-1; D is unclear. V shed 2 bases and J shed 3 bases, with 11 bases lying between them. Germline V CDR1 and CDR2: SGHVS, FQNEAQ. The length of the CDR3 is 15 residues. In DNA, the CDR3 is TGTGCCAGCAGCTTAAACTACCTACTCTACAATGAGCAGTTCTTC. It encodes CASSLNYLLYNEQFF.

This clonotype occurred a few times. The chain is built from TRBV2 and TRBJ2-3; possible D gene TRBD1, 6 bases. Trimming pared 11 bases from V and 1 base from J, leaving 13 bases between. CDR1 is SNHLY, CDR2 FYNNEI, per germline. The CDR3 extends over 13 amino acids. As DNA, the CDR3 is TGTGCCGTCAGGACAGCACGCACAGATACGCAGTATTTT. It translates to CAVRTARTDTQYF.

There are many counts of this clonotype. The chain is built from TRBV4-2 and TRBJ1-1; 8 positions match TRBD1. The ends lost 3 bases at V and 2 bases at J; junction bases unmatched: 5. Germline V gene lookup returns CDR1 LGHNA and CDR2 YNFKEQ. The CDR3 runs 15 residues. DNA for the CDR3: TGTGCCAGCAGCCACTCGGACAGGGACAACACTGAAGCTTTCTTT. Residues: CASSHSDRDNTEAFF.

V usage is TRBV20-1 and J usage is TRBJ2-1, with D maybe TRBD2 (6 bases). The CDR3 runs to 15 residues. Trimming took off 6 bases at V and 5 bases at J, with 20 bases between the two ends. Germline assignment: CDR1 DFQATT and CDR2 SNEGSKA (reference sequence). The CDR3 reads CSAPTTSHPDNEQFF. CDR3 DNA: TGCAGTGCACCGACGACTAGTCATCCCGACAATGAGCAGTTCTTC.

Many counts were recorded for this clonotype. The chain couples TRBV7-2 to TRBJ2-1; D is possibly TRBD2 (5 bases). Trimming removed 5 bases at V and 7 bases at J, with 18 bases between. Germline CDR1 SGHTA, CDR2 FQGNSA. The CDR3 consists of 15 residues. CDR3 nucleotides: TGTGCCAGCAGCCATACCTACGGACTGTCAAATGAGCAGTTCTTC. It encodes CASSHTYGLSNEQFF.

This chain uses TRBV12-3 or TRBV12-4 with TRBJ2-7; the D gene is possibly TRBD2 (5 bases). V was trimmed by 3 bases and J by 6 bases, leaving 18 bases between them. CDR3 length: 15 amino acids. In DNA form, the CDR3 reads TGTGCCAGCAGTTTTGGAACCGCGAGGGCCGGCGAGCAGTACTTC. It translates to CASSFGTARAGEQYF.

This clonotype was seen at least ten times. The chain combines TRBV5-1 with TRBJ2-4; 8 bases align to TRBD2. CDR1 SGHRS and CDR2 YFSETQ come from the germline V gene. Trimming cost V 4 bases and J 7 bases; bases outside gene matches: 7. This CDR3 region has 14 residues. CDR3 sequence: CASSPQAGVNIQYF. CDR3 DNA sequence: TGCGCCAGCAGCCCCCAAGCGGGGGTGAACATTCAGTACTTC.

This clonotype was seen only a few times. V gene TRBV7-2 combines with J gene TRBJ2-7; maybe TRBD2 (6 bases). Trimming took off 2 bases at V and 2 bases at J, with 13 bases between the two ends. Germline V gene sequence: CDR1 SGHTA, CDR2 FQGNSA. The CDR3 sequence is 15 residues long. DNA of the CDR3: TGTGCCAGCAGCTTATCCGGGAGTGGGCCCTACGAGCAGTACTTC. Residues: CASSLSGSGPYEQYF.

This clonotype came up a few times. The J gene is TRBJ2-3, the V gene TRBV20-1, with TRBD2 matching 11 bases. With 5 bases clipped from V and 5 bases from J, the junction kept 6 bases outside the gene matches. The CDR3 totals 14 residues. Germline V gene data show CDR1 as DFQATT and CDR2 as SNEGSKA (reference sequence). CDR3 loop: CSAATSGSVDTQYF. DNA of the CDR3: TGCAGTGCTGCCACTAGCGGGAGTGTAGATACGCAGTATTTT.

This clonotype has only a few counts. This chain links TRBV6-1 with TRBJ1-3; D call uncertain. V lost 5 bases, J lost 0 bases, and 11 bases lay in between. CDR1 is MNHNS, CDR2 SASEGT, per germline. The CDR3 has 15 residues. CDR3 in DNA: TGTGCCAGCAGTCGCGACGGGAACTCTGGAAACACCATATATTTT. It specifies CASSRDGNSGNTIYF.

J is TRBJ2-2 and V is TRBV12-3 or TRBV12-4, with TRBD1 as a possible D gene (6 bases). V lost 3 bases, J lost 7 bases, and 9 bases lay in between. The CDR3 totals 13 residues. CDR3 nucleotide sequence: TGTGCCAGCAGTTTGGGGGCGGTCGGGGAGCTGTTTTTT. Translation: CASSLGAVGELFF.

This clonotype was found many times. The chain has TRBV7-9 and TRBJ2-5; D gene uncertain. This CDR3 is 12 amino acids long. The V and J ends lost 11 bases and 3 bases respectively, with 13 bases between them. Germline loops: CDR1 SEHNR, CDR2 FQNEAQ (reference sequence). The CDR3 DNA sequence: TGTGCCGTCCAGACTGACGAAGAGACCCAGTACTTC. This codes for CAVQTDEETQYF.

This clonotype was counted only a few times. This chain joins TRBV24-1 and TRBJ2-3, with 9 positions matching TRBD1. The CDR3 extends over 15 amino acids. The V gene end was trimmed by 5 bases and the J gene end by 5 bases; junction bases not matched to a gene: 7. Germline-derived CDR1 and CDR2 are KGHDR and SFDVKD. Here the CDR3 reads CATSATGQGGDTQYF. CDR3 nucleotides: TGTGCCACCAGTGCAACGGGACAGGGTGGAGATACGCAGTATTTT.

This clonotype was picked up a small number of times. The rearrangement uses TRBV12-3 or TRBV12-4 and TRBJ2-3, with D unclear. CDR3 length: 14 residues. Between the trimmed V and J ends, which lost 5 bases and 4 bases, there was a span of 13 bases. In nucleotides, the CDR3 is TGTGCCAGCAGTCCACGGACGTATCCAGATACGCAGTATTTT. As protein: CASSPRTYPDTQYF.